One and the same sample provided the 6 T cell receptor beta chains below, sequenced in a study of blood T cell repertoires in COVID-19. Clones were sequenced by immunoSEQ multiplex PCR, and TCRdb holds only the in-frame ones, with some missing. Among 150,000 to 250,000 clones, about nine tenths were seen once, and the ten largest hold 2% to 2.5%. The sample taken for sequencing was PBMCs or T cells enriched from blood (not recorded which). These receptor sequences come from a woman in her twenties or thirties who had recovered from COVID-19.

The CDR3 loop is CASSLAPTAIAFF. In nucleotides, the CDR3 is TGTGCCAGCAGCTTAGCCCCGACAGCCATAGCTTTCTTT. The chain recombines TRBV11-3 with TRBJ1-1; tentatively, D is TRBD1 (5 bases). V was clipped by 1 base and J by 10 bases, with 13 bases between them. The CDR3 is made up of 13 amino acids. CDR1 and CDR2 (germline): SGHNT, YENEEA. Combining the CDR3 with reference TRBV11-3 and TRBJ1-1 gives the whole variable domain EAGVVQSPRYKIIEKKQPVAFWCNPISGHNTLYWYLQNLGQGPELLIRYENEEAVDDSQLPKDRFSAERLKGVDSTLKIQPAELGDSAVYLCASSLAPTAIAFFGQGTRLTVV.

CDR3 bases: TGTGCCAGCAGCTTGGCGGGAGGATTTCGCAATCAGCCCCAGCATTTT. Translated, it gives CASSLAGGFRNQPQHF. The chain has TRBV5-6 and TRBJ1-5; no clear D gene. Trimming took 0 bases from V and 2 from J, leaving 12 bases between them. The CDR3 runs to 16 residues. The V gene's germline CDR1 is SGHDT and CDR2 YYEEEE.

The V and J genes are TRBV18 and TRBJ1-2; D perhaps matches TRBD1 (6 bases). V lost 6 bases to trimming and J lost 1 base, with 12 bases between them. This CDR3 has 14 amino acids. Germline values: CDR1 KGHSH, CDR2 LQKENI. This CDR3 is CASSQGGVNYGYTF. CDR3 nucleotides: TGTGCCAGCTCCCAAGGGGGGGTTAACTATGGCTACACCTTC.

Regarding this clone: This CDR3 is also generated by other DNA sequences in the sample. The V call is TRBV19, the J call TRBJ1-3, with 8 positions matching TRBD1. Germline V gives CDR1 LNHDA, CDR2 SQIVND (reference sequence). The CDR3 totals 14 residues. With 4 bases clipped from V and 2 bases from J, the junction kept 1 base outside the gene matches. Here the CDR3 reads CASSTDRAGNTIYF. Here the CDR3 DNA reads TGTGCCAGTAGTACGGACAGGGCTGGAAACACCATATATTTT.

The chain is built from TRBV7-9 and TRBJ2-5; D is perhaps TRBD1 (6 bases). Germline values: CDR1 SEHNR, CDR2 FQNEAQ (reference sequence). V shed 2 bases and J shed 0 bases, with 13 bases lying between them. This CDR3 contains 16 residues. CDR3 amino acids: CASSLQGQGYQETQYF. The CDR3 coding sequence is TGTGCCAGCAGCTTACAGGGCCAGGGGTACCAAGAGACCCAGTACTTC.

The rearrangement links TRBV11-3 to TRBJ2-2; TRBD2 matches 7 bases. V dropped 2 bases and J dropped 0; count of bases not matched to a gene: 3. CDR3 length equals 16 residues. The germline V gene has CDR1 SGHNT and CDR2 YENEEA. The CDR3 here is CASSLQGGPNTGELFF. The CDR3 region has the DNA TGTGCCAGCAGCTTACAGGGAGGGCCGAACACCGGGGAGCTGTTTTTT.